A single TCR beta chain is shown here with its context. Antigen: not known. TCRdb independently ran MiXCR on the reads; one entry per CDR3 protein. In the table there are 550,000 to 850,000 distinct CDR3 sequences, around a third of which are singletons. This record belongs to a study of T cell repertoires in cytomegalovirus infection. This CDR3 is 14 amino acids long. With 3 bases clipped from V and 2 bases from J, the junction kept 1 base outside the gene matches. The germline V gene has CDR1 SQVTM and CDR2 ANQGSEA. The sample here was cultured PBMCs, taken from culture after CMV antigen stimulation. The rearrangement links TRBV29-1 to TRBJ2-1, with 10 positions matching TRBD2. The source is a human donor in good health (CMV status not recorded). Some clones in this sample may be carry-over from other donors' samples. For the CDR3, the DNA is TGCAGCGTTGACAGCGGGGGGGCCTACAATGAGCAGTTCTTC. This sequence encodes CSVDSGGAYNEQFF.